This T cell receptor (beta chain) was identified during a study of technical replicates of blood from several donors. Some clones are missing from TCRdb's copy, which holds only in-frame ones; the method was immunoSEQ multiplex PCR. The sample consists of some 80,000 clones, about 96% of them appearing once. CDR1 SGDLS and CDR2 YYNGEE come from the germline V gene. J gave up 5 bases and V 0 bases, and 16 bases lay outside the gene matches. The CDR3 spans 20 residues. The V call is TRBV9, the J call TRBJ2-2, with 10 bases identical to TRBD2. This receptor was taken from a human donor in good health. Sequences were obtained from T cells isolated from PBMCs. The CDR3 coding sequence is TGTGCCAGCAGCGTAGAAGCTCCCCAGTCTACTAGCGGGACAACCGGGGAGCTGTTTTTT. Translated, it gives CASSVEAPQSTSGTTGELFF.